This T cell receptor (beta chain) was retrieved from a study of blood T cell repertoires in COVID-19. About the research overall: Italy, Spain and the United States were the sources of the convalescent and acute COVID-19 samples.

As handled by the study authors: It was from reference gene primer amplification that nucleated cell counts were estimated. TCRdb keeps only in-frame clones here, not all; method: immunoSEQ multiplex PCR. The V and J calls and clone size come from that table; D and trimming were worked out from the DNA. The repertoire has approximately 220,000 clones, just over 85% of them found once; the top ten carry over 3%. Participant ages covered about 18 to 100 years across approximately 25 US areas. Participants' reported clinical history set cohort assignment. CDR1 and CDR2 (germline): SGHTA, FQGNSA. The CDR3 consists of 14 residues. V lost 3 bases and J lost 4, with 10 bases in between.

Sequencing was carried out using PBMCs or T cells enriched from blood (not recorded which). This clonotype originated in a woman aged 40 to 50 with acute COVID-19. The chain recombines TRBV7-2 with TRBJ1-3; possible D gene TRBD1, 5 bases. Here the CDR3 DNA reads TGTGCCAGCAGCTTCCAGGGCCACGGAAACACCATATATTTT. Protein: CASSFQGHGNTIYF.